This T cell receptor (beta chain) was identified in a study of shared clonotypes between healthy human individuals. Study-level results: Despite large depth, sorted-subset datasets appeared incompletely sequenced.

As concerns this clone: Its antigen remains unknown.

CDR1 SGHNT and CDR2 YYREEE come from the germline V gene (reference sequence). The V gene lost 0 bases and the J gene lost 6 bases, with 14 bases spanning the gap. This CDR3 comprises 15 residues. Sequencing was performed with immunoSEQ multiplex PCR; in TCRdb, only in-frame clones are kept and a portion is missing. This sample has about 2 million clones, with about 95% found just once. CD45RO-negative, CCR7-positively selected cells formed the naive CD8 fraction, excluding terminally differentiated effector memory CD45RA+ cells. Donors, without exception, were Caucasian adults residing in Nashville, Tennessee.

J is TRBJ2-3 and V is TRBV5-4; tentative D call: TRBD1 (5 bases). The receptor comes from a man aged 18 to 29 in good health. Material for sequencing was naive CD8+ T cells sorted from blood. CDR3 in DNA: TGTGCCAGCAGCTTGGTCAGGGATCAGCATGATACGCAGTATTTT. Amino acid sequence: CASSLVRDQHDTQYF.